The 25 T cell receptor beta chains below come from one sample, sequenced in a study of cytomegalovirus exposure and HLA in healthy donors. The primer mix had 60 Vbeta and 13 Jbeta primers. Measured with immunoSEQ multiplex PCR; TCRdb has only the in-frame clones, and not every one. The sample contains more than 20,000 clones, 60% to 80% of which appear only once. Material for sequencing was PBMCs. Every receptor here comes from a male donor in good health and CMV-seronegative.

The gene calls are TRBV28 and TRBJ1-2; 9 bases agree with TRBD1. Trimming removed 4 bases from V and 7 bases from J; junction bases left unmatched: 7. CDR3 size: 14 residues. From germline, CDR1 is MDHEN and CDR2 SYDVKM. The CDR3 nucleotides read TGTGCCAGCAGTTCTACCGGGACAGGGTTTGGCTACACCTTC. Translating gives CASSSTGTGFGYTF.

This sequence joins TRBV11-1 and TRBJ2-3, with a possible D match to TRBD1 (5 bases). The CDR3 runs 14 residues. V lost 6 bases and J 1 base, leaving 11 bases between the germline ends. Germline V CDR1 and CDR2: SGHAT, FQDESV (reference sequence). The CDR3 DNA reads as TGTGCCAGCAGATGGGGCGGCGGCACAGATACGCAGTATTTT. This gives the protein CASRWGGGTDTQYF.

This rearrangement joins TRBV19 to TRBJ2-5; TRBD1 matches at 9 bases. With V trimmed by 5 bases and J by 5 bases, 12 bases remained unmatched. Germline-derived CDR1 and CDR2 are LNHDA and SQIVND (reference sequence). The length of the CDR3 is 16 residues. In nucleotides, the CDR3 is TGTGCCAGTAGTCCGCTCCCCTGGACAGGGGTTGAGACCCAGTACTTC. Translation gives CASSPLPWTGVETQYF.

The chain carries TRBV19 and TRBJ2-1; 8 nucleotides line up with TRBD1. Losses at the gene ends were 10 bases for V and 5 bases for J; bases not matched to a gene: 7. CDR3 length equals 13 residues. Germline CDR1 LNHDA, CDR2 SQIVND (reference sequence). The CDR3 here is CATRDRPNNEQFF. The CDR3 DNA follows: TGTGCCACTCGGGACAGGCCTAACAATGAGCAGTTCTTC.

The chain couples TRBV2 to TRBJ1-1; D may be TRBD1 (5 bases). V dropped 8 bases and J dropped 1 base, with 20 bases sitting between them. CDR3 length: 16 amino acids. Germline CDR1 reads SNHLY; CDR2 reads FYNNEI. The CDR3 DNA sequence: TGTGCCAGCGGAGGGGTACCGGGACTGAGGAACACTGAAGCTTTCTTT. Amino acid sequence: CASGGVPGLRNTEAFF.

The chain uses TRBV6-1 and TRBJ1-3; D is possibly TRBD1 (6 bases). V was shortened by 1 base and J by 3 bases, with 13 bases between the two germline ends. Germline V gives CDR1 MNHNS, CDR2 SASEGT. The CDR3 is made up of 16 amino acids. The CDR3 spells CASSEGQAVIGNTIYF. In DNA form, the CDR3 reads TGTGCCAGCAGTGAAGGACAGGCCGTGATTGGAAACACCATATATTTT.

This chain links TRBV19 with TRBJ1-5; D remains unclear. Trimming pared 6 bases from V and 5 bases from J, leaving 14 bases between. This CDR3 region has 14 residues. Germline values: CDR1 LNHDA, CDR2 SQIVND (reference sequence). The CDR3 bases are TGTGCCAGTAGCCCCCCTCAGGCCGATCAGCCCCAGCATTTT. This codes for CASSPPQADQPQHF.

This clone was detected only a few times. This chain joins TRBV7-6 and TRBJ2-5; weak D call: TRBD2 (6 bases). The tail of the sequence fits TRBJ2-7 better, so the J call may be wrong. Germline CDR1 is SGHVS and CDR2 is FNYEAQ. CDR3 length equals 15 residues. The CDR3 spells CASSLGGLQSHEQYF. DNA of the CDR3: TGTGCCAGCAGCTTAGGTGGACTACAGAGCCACGAGCAGTACTTC.

The chain combines TRBV7-8 with TRBJ2-1; D might be TRBD2 (5 bases). V lost 4 bases to trimming and J lost 9 bases, with 28 bases between them. The CDR3 extends over 18 amino acids. Germline V gene sequence: CDR1 SGHVS, CDR2 FQNEAQ. The CDR3 DNA sequence: TGTGCCAGCAGCTCGTCGAGGGAAGTACGGCTGAGTCGTCTTGAGCAGTTCTTC. Translation gives CASSSSREVRLSRLEQFF.

The chain couples TRBV27 to TRBJ1-1; 7 bases are shared with TRBD1. The CDR3 contains 15 residues. Unmatched junction bases numbered 10, after V lost 5 bases and J lost 4 bases. Per germline, CDR1 MNHEY and CDR2 SMNVEV (reference sequence). The CDR3 bases are TGTGCCAGCAGTACCCCCTTACAGGGGATCACTGAAGCTTTCTTT. As protein: CASSTPLQGITEAFF.

The V and J genes are TRBV6-4 and TRBJ2-3; TRBD2 matches at 12 bases. The CDR3 contains 14 residues. Per the germline V gene, CDR1 is MRHNA and CDR2 is SNTAGT. Unmatched junction bases numbered 0, after V lost 4 bases and J lost 4 bases. CDR3 nucleotides: TGTGCCAGCAGTGCTAGCGGGGGGGCAGATACGCAGTATTTT. Translated: CASSASGGADTQYF.

Concerning this clone itself: Other DNA sequences within the sample encode an identical CDR3. J is TRBJ2-3 and V is TRBV19; 13 nucleotides line up with TRBD2. This CDR3 is 17 amino acids long. The V segment lost 5 bases and the J segment 6 bases; nucleotides outside the gene matches: 11. Germline CDR1 reads LNHDA; CDR2 reads SQIVND (reference sequence). CDR3 in amino acids: CASSPIWTSGSVDTQYF. In DNA, the CDR3 is TGTGCCAGTAGTCCAATTTGGACTAGCGGGAGCGTGGATACGCAGTATTTT.

The rearrangement links TRBV12-5 to TRBJ2-2; tentative D call: TRBD2 (6 bases). The germline gives CDR1 LGHNT, CDR2 FRNRAP. The V and J ends lost 0 bases and 3 bases respectively, with 11 bases between them. The CDR3 runs to 16 residues. CDR3 sequence reads: CASGLVVGGYTGELFF. CDR3 coding DNA: TGTGCTAGTGGTTTGGTCGTGGGGGGATACACCGGGGAGCTGTTTTTT.

This chain links TRBV25-1 with TRBJ2-3; 8 positions agree with TRBD1. Germline CDR1 and CDR2: MGHDK and SYGVNS. The CDR3 spans 16 residues. V trimming: 4 bases; J trimming: 3 bases; junction bases outside the gene matches: 9. CDR3 bases: TGTGCCAGCAGTGCAACGGCAGGGGGCAGGACAGATACGCAGTATTTT. It yields the protein CASSATAGGRTDTQYF.

V gene TRBV9 combines with J gene TRBJ1-5, with a possible D match to TRBD1 (6 bases). The CDR3 sequence is 14 residues long. Germline lookup yields CDR1 SGDLS and CDR2 YYNGEE. Trimming took 4 bases from V and 6 from J, leaving 14 bases between them. CDR3 sequence: CASSFAGDAQPQHF. In DNA, the CDR3 is TGTGCCAGCAGCTTCGCAGGGGATGCTCAGCCCCAGCATTTT.

The CDR3: CASSEPGQLGGYTF. The DNA of the CDR3 is TGTGCCAGCAGTGAACCGGGACAGTTGGGTGGCTACACCTTC. The chain has TRBV6-5 and TRBJ1-2, with 7 bases aligning to TRBD1. The V gene's germline CDR1 is MNHEY and CDR2 SVGAGI. CDR3 size: 14 residues. The V segment lost 5 bases and the J segment 7 bases; nucleotides outside the gene matches: 10.

The chain is built from TRBV29-1 and TRBJ2-2; 15 nucleotides match TRBD2. The CDR3 consists of 14 residues. The germline CDR1 and CDR2 sequences are SQVTM and ANQGSEA. The ends lost 8 bases at V and 5 bases at J; junction bases unmatched: 3. The CDR3 sequence is CSIGLAGGTGELFF. In nucleotides, the CDR3 is TGCAGCATAGGACTAGCGGGAGGGACCGGGGAGCTGTTTTTT.

V gene TRBV28 combines with J gene TRBJ2-7; a weak D match, TRBD2 (6 bases). CDR1 is MDHEN and CDR2 is SYDVKM in the germline V gene. This CDR3 region has 15 residues. V dropped 7 bases and J dropped 0 bases, with 16 bases sitting between them. This CDR3 reads CASTPGQGGSYEQYF. The CDR3 nucleotides read TGTGCCAGCACCCCGGGCCAGGGAGGCTCCTACGAGCAGTACTTC.

The rearrangement links TRBV19 to TRBJ2-1, with D possibly matching TRBD1 (6 bases). The CDR3 loop spans 15 amino acids. Between the trimmed V and J ends, which lost 0 bases and 0 bases, there was a span of 6 bases. Germline V gene sequence: CDR1 LNHDA, CDR2 SQIVND (reference sequence). In DNA form, the CDR3 reads TGTGCCAGTAGTATAGAAGGGGGCTCCTACAATGAGCAGTTCTTC. Its translation: CASSIEGGSYNEQFF. Filled out from reference TRBV19 and TRBJ2-1, the complete variable domain reads DGGITQSPKYLFRKEGQNVTLSCEQNLNHDAMYWYRQDPGQGLRLIYYSQIVNDFQKGDIAEGYSVSREKKESFPLTVTSAQKNPTAFYLCASSIEGGSYNEQFFGPGTRLTVL.

CDR3 sequence (DNA): TGTGCCAGCAGTTCATACTCGGAGTACAATGAGCAGTTCTTC. This translates into CASSSYSEYNEQFF. This chain links TRBV28 with TRBJ2-1; D is unclear. The CDR3 length is 14 residues. CDR1 is MDHEN and CDR2 is SYDVKM in the germline V gene. Deletions cut 4 bases from V and 4 bases from J, with 11 bases between.

The chain joins TRBV7-3 to TRBJ1-1; D may be TRBD1 (5 bases). The CDR3 spans 16 residues. Germline lookup yields CDR1 SGHTA and CDR2 FQGTGA. Trimming removed 2 bases from V and 8 bases from J, with 21 bases in between. This chain's CDR3 is CASSLQGTEARGEAFF. CDR3 bases: TGTGCCAGCAGCTTACAGGGTACAGAAGCTCGGGGGGAAGCTTTCTTT.

The chain is built from TRBV6-5 and TRBJ2-5, with 7 bases fitting TRBD1. The DNA end lines up better with TRBJ2-7; the J call may be wrong. This CDR3 region has 14 residues. Germline-derived CDR1 and CDR2 are MNHEY and SVGAGI. The CDR3 region is CASRPTGFGSEQYF. The DNA of the CDR3 is TGTGCCAGCAGGCCGACAGGGTTTGGATCCGAGCAGTACTTC.

The V call is TRBV30, the J call TRBJ2-5; TRBD1 aligns across 12 bases. The CDR3 length is 18 residues. Germline-derived CDR1 and CDR2 are GTSNPN and SVGIG (reference sequence). The J segment lost 7 bases and the V segment lost 4 bases, leaving 19 bases of the junction unmatched. The CDR3 loop reads CAWIPDPLRDRGRGTQYF. DNA of the CDR3: TGTGCCTGGATTCCCGACCCCCTCCGGGACAGGGGGCGGGGGACCCAGTACTTC. Full variable domain (missing parts from reference TRBV30 and TRBJ2-5): SQTIHQWPATLVQPVGSPLSLECTVEGTSNPNLYWYRQAAGRGLQLLFYSVGIGQISSEVPQNLSASRPQDRQFILSSKKLLLSDSGFYLCAWIPDPLRDRGRGTQYFGPGTRLLVL.

This sequence joins TRBV11-3 and TRBJ2-2; 7 bases map to TRBD1. The CDR3 has 13 residues. Germline CDR1 and CDR2: SGHNT and YENEEA. With V trimmed by 5 bases and J by 3 bases, 0 bases remained unmatched. The CDR3 spells CASSGQDTGELFF. DNA for the CDR3: TGTGCCAGCAGCGGACAGGACACCGGGGAGCTGTTTTTT.

The V and J genes are TRBV18 and TRBJ1-5; maybe TRBD1 (6 bases). Germline V gene sequence: CDR1 KGHSH, CDR2 LQKENI. V lost 6 bases and J 5 bases, leaving 11 bases between the germline ends. The CDR3 runs to 13 residues. The CDR3 bases are TGTGCCAGCTCGATGGACAGAGATCAGCCCCAGCATTTT. Amino acid sequence: CASSMDRDQPQHF.